One T cell receptor (beta chain) is described in this entry. The antigen is unknown. This entry is derived from a study of cytomegalovirus exposure and HLA in healthy donors. Findings of the study overall: A prior analysis recorded that most TCR beta V segments were productive about 87% or about 30% of the time. It has been reported that TCR beta sequences accurately predicted the HLA-A and HLA-B alleles of most subjects. As immune exposure information, only CMV serostatus was available.

The CDR3 is 13 amino acids. From germline, CDR1 is LGHNT and CDR2 FRNRAP. Losses at the gene ends were 6 bases for V and 4 bases for J; bases not matched to a gene: 4. Use of 60 Vbeta and 13 Jbeta primers characterized the PCR. Sequencing was performed with immunoSEQ multiplex PCR; in TCRdb, only in-frame clones are kept and a portion is missing. The sample lists around 140,000 clones; around 80% were seen once. V gene TRBV12-5 combines with J gene TRBJ2-5; 8 bases agree with TRBD2. This receptor was identified in a woman aged 18-30 years in good health and CMV-seronegative. The sample comprised PBMCs. CDR3 coding DNA: TGTGCTAGTGGCCCGGGACTAGTAGAGACCCAGTACTTC. Translated, it gives CASGPGLVETQYF.